This T cell receptor beta chain was observed in a study of Tregs in tolerant kidney transplant recipients. In this sample, this clone turned up a few times. Antigen unknown. CD4+CD25+CD127- Tregs, CD4+CD25- non-Tregs, CD4 and CD8 cells were sorted. An overnight rest at 37°C with 200 IU/ml IL-2 preceded regulatory T cell sorting from thawed PBMCs. General study results and limits: Biological reproducibility was not directly addressed, but technical replication error appeared minimal. The most relevant donor-specific Treg TCRbeta repertoire apparently came from expansion with activated donor B cells.

The repertoire was sequenced with immunoSEQ multiplex PCR; TCRdb's copy has only in-frame clones and lacks some. The sample has about 17,000 clones; 82% are singletons. With V trimmed by 2 bases and J by 5 bases, 11 bases remained unmatched. This CDR3 comprises 17 residues. The germline V gene has CDR1 MNHEY and CDR2 SMNVEV (reference sequence). The TCR sequence derives from a human donor in good health. Sequenced: Tregs from blood. This chain connects TRBV27 to TRBJ2-2, with 7 positions matching TRBD2. The CDR3 loop reads CASSLGAGVYGTGELFF. The DNA of the CDR3 is TGTGCCAGCAGTTTAGGGGCGGGAGTTTATGGGACCGGGGAGCTGTTTTTT.